Below are 19 T cell receptor beta chains sequenced from a single sample in a study of glioma-infiltrating T cells after dendritic cell vaccination. As to time point: after dendritic cell vaccination, including at tumor progression/relapse. TCRdb's copy holds only in-frame clones and misses some; the assay was immunoSEQ multiplex PCR. This sample carries more than 45,000 clones, about 79% of them seen once, and the ten largest clones take 15% to 19%. Here the sequenced sample was blood, taken after dendritic cell vaccination. The source is a human donor with glioblastoma.

The chain links TRBV6-5 to TRBJ2-3; 7 bases agree with TRBD1. Germline V gene data show CDR1 as MNHEY and CDR2 as SVGAGI. V lost 0 bases and J lost 2; bases outside the gene matches: 2. The CDR3 length is 15 residues. DNA for the CDR3: TGTGCCAGCAGTTACTCGGGGACAGTCACAGATACGCAGTATTTT. Translated, it gives CASSYSGTVTDTQYF.

The chain joins TRBV27 to TRBJ2-7; perhaps TRBD1 as D (6 bases). V dropped 3 bases and J dropped 8 bases, with 17 bases sitting between them. Germline V lookup: CDR1 MNHEY, CDR2 SMNVEV (reference sequence). CDR3 size: 14 residues. The CDR3 nucleotides read TGTGCCAGCAGTTTGGGCGGCCGCCGGGACAAGCAGTACTTC. It codes for CASSLGGRRDKQYF.

The chain uses TRBV9 and TRBJ2-2; 11 bases line up with TRBD2. CDR1 and CDR2 from the germline V gene are SGDLS and YYNGEE. The ends lost 1 base at V and 5 bases at J; junction bases unmatched: 10. The CDR3 is 18 residues long. The CDR3 DNA follows: TGTGCCAGCAGCGTATCAGGGCTAGCGGGGGGAGGTACCGGGGAGCTGTTTTTT. Translating gives CASSVSGLAGGGTGELFF.

This clone was found once. The genes are TRBV25-1 and TRBJ1-2; D unresolved. V was pared by 5 bases and J by 0 bases, with 16 bases between. Germline-derived CDR1 and CDR2 are MGHDK and SYGVNS. The CDR3 length is 16 residues. The DNA of the CDR3 is TGTGCCAGCAGTCCCCTTACAGAAAAAGCTAACTATGGCTACACCTTC. This sequence encodes CASSPLTEKANYGYTF.

The DNA for the CDR3 is TGCGCCAGCAGCCAACGTACAGGGGGCACCGGGGAGCTGTTTTTT. Protein: CASSQRTGGTGELFF. The chain recombines TRBV4-1 with TRBJ2-2, with 8 bases lining up with TRBD1. Germline CDR1 reads MGHRA; CDR2 reads YSYEKL. V shed 2 bases, J shed 4 bases, and the junction held 3 bases outside the gene matches. This CDR3 spans 15 amino acids.

The rearrangement links TRBV30 to TRBJ2-4; D gene unclear. Per the germline V gene, CDR1 is GTSNPN and CDR2 is SVGIG (reference sequence). Trimming removed 2 bases from V and 9 bases from J, with 11 bases in between. The CDR3 contains 12 residues. CDR3 DNA: TGTGCCTGGAGTCCTGACACCCTCATTCAGTACTTC. Translating it yields CAWSPDTLIQYF.

The V call is TRBV5-1, the J call TRBJ1-6; TRBD1 might be the D (5 bases). CDR3 length: 16 residues. Trimming cost V 0 bases and J 7 bases, with 14 bases left between them. Germline lookup yields CDR1 SGHRS and CDR2 YFSETQ. This CDR3 is CASSLATAGPNSPLHF. CDR3 in DNA: TGCGCCAGCAGCTTGGCCACGGCAGGGCCCAATTCACCCCTCCACTTT.

The J gene is TRBJ2-1, the V gene TRBV27; 7 bases align to TRBD1. Trimming took 5 bases from V and 8 from J; bases not matched to a gene: 9. This CDR3 comprises 14 residues. Germline V lookup: CDR1 MNHEY, CDR2 SMNVEV (reference sequence). As DNA, the CDR3 is TGTGCCAGCAGTGACAAACAGGGGTGGTATGAGCAGTTCTTC. This codes for CASSDKQGWYEQFF.

J is TRBJ2-1 and V is TRBV6-5; D not certain. Per germline, CDR1 MNHEY and CDR2 SVGAGI. Trimming stripped 6 bases from V and 2 bases from J, with 11 bases between. The CDR3 sequence is 14 residues long. CDR3 loop: CASRVALAYNEQFF. The CDR3 DNA follows: TGTGCCAGCAGGGTAGCATTAGCCTACAATGAGCAGTTCTTC.

This chain links TRBV5-4 with TRBJ1-6; TRBD1 might be the D (6 bases). Trimming removed 4 bases from V and 0 bases from J, with 14 bases in between. The germline CDR1 and CDR2 sequences are SGHNT and YYREEE (reference sequence). The CDR3 extends over 17 amino acids. The CDR3 sequence is CASSPGGASSYNSPLHF. CDR3 bases: TGTGCCAGCAGCCCGGGGGGGGCTAGCTCCTATAATTCACCCCTCCACTTT.

The chain joins TRBV30 to TRBJ2-3, with TRBD1 identical over 12 bases. Germline V gives CDR1 GTSNPN, CDR2 SVGIG (reference sequence). CDR3 size: 16 residues. Trimming cost V 1 base and J 4 bases; bases outside gene matches: 6. CDR3 sequence (DNA): TGTGCCTGGAGTGGGGTGGGGACAGGGGGCTCAGATACGCAGTATTTT. Protein product: CAWSGVGTGGSDTQYF.

This CDR3 reads CASSLGFAPESSSYEQYF. The CDR3 DNA reads TGCGCCAGCAGCTTGGGATTCGCCCCAGAATCAAGCTCCTACGAGCAGTACTTC. V and J are TRBV5-1 and TRBJ2-7; D is uncertain. There are 18 residues in the CDR3. V lost 0 bases to trimming and J lost 0 bases, with 19 bases between them. Germline CDR1 is SGHRS and CDR2 is YFSETQ.

This sequence joins TRBV11-3 and TRBJ2-3; TRBD2 agrees at 8 bases. The CDR3 is made up of 13 amino acids. CDR1 and CDR2 (germline): SGHNT, YENEEA. V lost 10 bases and J lost 2; bases outside the gene matches: 5. The CDR3 DNA reads as TGTGCCACGAAAGCGGGGGACACAGATACGCAGTATTTT. Protein: CATKAGDTDTQYF.

The gene calls are TRBV9 and TRBJ1-2; D perhaps matches TRBD1 (5 bases). Germline V gene sequence: CDR1 SGDLS, CDR2 YYNGEE. The CDR3 is 15 residues long. The V end was cut by 4 bases, the J end by 5 bases, with 18 bases between. The CDR3 loop reads CASSPHPDRAYGYTF. The CDR3 DNA is TGTGCCAGCAGCCCCCACCCCGACAGAGCATATGGCTACACCTTC.

The chain employs TRBV6-5 and TRBJ2-7, with D maybe TRBD1 (6 bases). Germline V CDR1 and CDR2: MNHEY, SVGAGI. Trimming left V 6 bases short and J 4 bases short, with 10 bases between. The CDR3 runs to 12 residues. The CDR3 region has the DNA TGTGCCAGCAGACAACAGGGTTACGAGCAGTACTTC. Protein sequence: CASRQQGYEQYF.

The rearrangement joins TRBV9 to TRBJ2-7, with 11 bases matching TRBD1. Germline CDR1 is SGDLS and CDR2 is YYNGEE. Unmatched junction bases numbered 6, after V lost 3 bases and J lost 4 bases. The CDR3 is 15 residues long. CDR3 DNA: TGTGCCAGCAGCGCCGGAGGGACAGGGGGATACGAGCAGTACTTC. Protein product: CASSAGGTGGYEQYF.

The V call is TRBV11-2, the J call TRBJ2-1; D is possibly TRBD2 (6 bases). With 5 bases removed from V and 7 bases from J, the gap between germline ends came to 15 bases. Looked up from germline, CDR1 is SGHAT and CDR2 is FQNNGV. This CDR3 contains 14 residues. The CDR3, as DNA: TGTGCCAGCAGCCCCCTAATCGGGGGTAATGAGCAGTTCTTC. Protein sequence: CASSPLIGGNEQFF.

The chain combines TRBV7-9 with TRBJ2-3; a possible D gene is TRBD2 (7 bases). CDR1 and CDR2 from the germline V gene are SEHNR and FQNEAQ (reference sequence). V gave up 1 base and J gave up 4 bases, with 9 bases separating them. This CDR3 contains 14 residues. CDR3 coding DNA: TGTGCCAGCAGCTTAGGGGGGGGCCCAGATACGCAGTATTTT. It encodes CASSLGGGPDTQYF.

The chain is built from TRBV6-6 and TRBJ1-5, with D hard to call. CDR1 and CDR2 from the germline V gene are MNHNY and SVGAGI (reference sequence). Trimming removed 3 bases at V and 2 bases at J, with 5 bases between. The CDR3 contains 13 residues. Written as DNA, the CDR3 is TGTGCCAGCAGTTATGTCGGCAATCAGCCCCAGCATTTT. Residues: CASSYVGNQPQHF.